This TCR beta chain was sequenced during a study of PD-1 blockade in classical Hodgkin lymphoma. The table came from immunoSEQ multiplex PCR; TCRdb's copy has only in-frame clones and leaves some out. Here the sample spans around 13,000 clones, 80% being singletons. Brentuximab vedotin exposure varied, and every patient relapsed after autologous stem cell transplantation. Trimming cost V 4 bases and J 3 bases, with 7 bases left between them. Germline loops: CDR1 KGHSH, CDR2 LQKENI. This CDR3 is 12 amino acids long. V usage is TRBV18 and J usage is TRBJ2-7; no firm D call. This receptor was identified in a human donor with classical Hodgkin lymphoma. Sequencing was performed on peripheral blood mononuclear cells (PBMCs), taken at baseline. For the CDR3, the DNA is TGTGCCAGCTCACAAAATAGCTACGAGCAGTACTTC. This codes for CASSQNSYEQYF.